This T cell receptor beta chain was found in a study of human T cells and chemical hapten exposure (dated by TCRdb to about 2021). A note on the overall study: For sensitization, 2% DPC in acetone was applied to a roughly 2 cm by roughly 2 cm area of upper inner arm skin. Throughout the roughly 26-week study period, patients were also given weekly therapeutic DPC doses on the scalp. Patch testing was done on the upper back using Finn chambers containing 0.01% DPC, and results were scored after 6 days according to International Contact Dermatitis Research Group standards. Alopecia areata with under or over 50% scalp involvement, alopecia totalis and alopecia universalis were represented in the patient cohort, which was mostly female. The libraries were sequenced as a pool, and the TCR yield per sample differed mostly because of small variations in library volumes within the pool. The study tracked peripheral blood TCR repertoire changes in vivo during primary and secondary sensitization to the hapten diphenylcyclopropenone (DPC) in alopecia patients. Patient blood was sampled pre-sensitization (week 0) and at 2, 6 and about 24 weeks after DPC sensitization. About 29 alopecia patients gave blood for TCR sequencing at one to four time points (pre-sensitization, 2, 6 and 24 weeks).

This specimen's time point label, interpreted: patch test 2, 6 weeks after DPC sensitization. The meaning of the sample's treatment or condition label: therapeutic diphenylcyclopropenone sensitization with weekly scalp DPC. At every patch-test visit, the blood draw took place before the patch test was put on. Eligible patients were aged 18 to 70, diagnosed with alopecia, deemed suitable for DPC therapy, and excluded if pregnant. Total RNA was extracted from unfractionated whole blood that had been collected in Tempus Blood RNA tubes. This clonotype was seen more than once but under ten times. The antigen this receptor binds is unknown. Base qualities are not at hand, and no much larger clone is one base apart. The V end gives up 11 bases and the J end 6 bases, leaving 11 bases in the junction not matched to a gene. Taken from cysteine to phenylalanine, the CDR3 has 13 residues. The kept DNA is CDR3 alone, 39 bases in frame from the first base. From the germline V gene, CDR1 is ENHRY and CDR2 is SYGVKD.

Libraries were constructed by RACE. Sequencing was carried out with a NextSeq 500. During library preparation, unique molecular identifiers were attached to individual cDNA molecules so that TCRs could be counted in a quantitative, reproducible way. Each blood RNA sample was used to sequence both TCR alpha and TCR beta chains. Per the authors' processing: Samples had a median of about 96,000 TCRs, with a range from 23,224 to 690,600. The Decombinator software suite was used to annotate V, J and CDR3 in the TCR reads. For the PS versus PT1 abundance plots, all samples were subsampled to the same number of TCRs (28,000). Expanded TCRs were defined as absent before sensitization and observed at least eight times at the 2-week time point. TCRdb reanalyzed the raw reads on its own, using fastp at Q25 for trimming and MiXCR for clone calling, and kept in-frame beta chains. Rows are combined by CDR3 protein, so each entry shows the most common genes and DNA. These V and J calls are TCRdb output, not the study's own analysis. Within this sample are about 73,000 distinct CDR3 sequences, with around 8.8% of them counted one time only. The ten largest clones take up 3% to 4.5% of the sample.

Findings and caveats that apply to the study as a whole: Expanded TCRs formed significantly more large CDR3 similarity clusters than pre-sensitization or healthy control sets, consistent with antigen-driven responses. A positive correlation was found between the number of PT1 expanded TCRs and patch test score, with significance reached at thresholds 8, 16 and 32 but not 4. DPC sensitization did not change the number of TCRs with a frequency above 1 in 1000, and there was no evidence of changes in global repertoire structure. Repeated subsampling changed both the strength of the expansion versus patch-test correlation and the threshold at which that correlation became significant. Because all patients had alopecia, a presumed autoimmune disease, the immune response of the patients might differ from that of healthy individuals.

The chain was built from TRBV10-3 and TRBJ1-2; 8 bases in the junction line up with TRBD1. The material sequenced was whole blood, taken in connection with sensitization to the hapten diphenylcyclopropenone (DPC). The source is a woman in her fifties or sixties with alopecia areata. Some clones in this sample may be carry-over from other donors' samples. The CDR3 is CASQAPGQDGYTF. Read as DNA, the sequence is TGTGCCTCCCAAGCCCCGGGACAGGATGGCTACACCTTC.